The clone carrying this T cell receptor (beta chain) was seen a few times. TCRdb called the RT-PCR reads again in MiXCR, with one record for every CDR3 protein. The top ten hold just over 3.5% of the sample, which has almost 700,000 distinct CDR3 sequences, 14% seen once. Trimming cost V 3 bases and J 5 bases; bases outside gene matches: 16. Germline lookup yields CDR1 SGHRS and CDR2 YFSETQ. The CDR3 sequence is 17 residues long. The sequence derives from a female donor in good health, serving as a healthy control. Sequenced material: memory CD4+ T cells from blood. This chain uses TRBV5-1 with TRBJ1-1; 7 nucleotides line up with TRBD1. Here the CDR3 DNA reads TGCGCCAGCAGCTGGGGAGCGACAGGGCAATTTATTACTGAAGCTTTCTTT. Its translation: CASSWGATGQFITEAFF.